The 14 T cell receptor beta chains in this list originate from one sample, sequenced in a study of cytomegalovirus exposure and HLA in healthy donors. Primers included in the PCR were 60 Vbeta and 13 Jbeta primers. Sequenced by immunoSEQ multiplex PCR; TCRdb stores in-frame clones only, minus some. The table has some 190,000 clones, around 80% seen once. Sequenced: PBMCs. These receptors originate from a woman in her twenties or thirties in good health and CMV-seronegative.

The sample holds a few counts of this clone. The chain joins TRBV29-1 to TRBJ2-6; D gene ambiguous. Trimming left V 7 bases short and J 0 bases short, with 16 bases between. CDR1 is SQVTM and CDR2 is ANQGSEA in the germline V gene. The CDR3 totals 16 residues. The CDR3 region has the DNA TGCAGCGCCGCTCTGGCCGTAAGCTCTGGGGCCAACGTCCTGACTTTC. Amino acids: CSAALAVSSGANVLTF.

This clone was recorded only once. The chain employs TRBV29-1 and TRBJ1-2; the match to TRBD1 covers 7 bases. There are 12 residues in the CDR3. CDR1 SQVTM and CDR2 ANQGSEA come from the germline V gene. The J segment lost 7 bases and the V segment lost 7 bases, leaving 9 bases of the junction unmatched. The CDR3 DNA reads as TGCAGCGGTTGGACAGGTTCGTCTGGCTACACCTTC. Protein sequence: CSGWTGSSGYTF.

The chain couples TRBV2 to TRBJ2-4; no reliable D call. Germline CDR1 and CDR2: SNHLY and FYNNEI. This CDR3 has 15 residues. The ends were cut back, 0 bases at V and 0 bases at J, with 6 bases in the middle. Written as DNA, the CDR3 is TGTGCCAGCAGTGAAGCGCAGGTAGCCAAAAACATTCAGTACTTC. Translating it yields CASSEAQVAKNIQYF.

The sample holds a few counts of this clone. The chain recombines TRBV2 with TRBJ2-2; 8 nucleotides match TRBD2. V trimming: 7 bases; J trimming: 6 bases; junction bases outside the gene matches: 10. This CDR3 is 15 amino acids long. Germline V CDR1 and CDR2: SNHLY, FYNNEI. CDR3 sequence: CASIEEAGVAGELFF. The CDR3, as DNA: TGTGCCAGCATCGAAGAAGCGGGGGTGGCCGGGGAGCTGTTTTTT.

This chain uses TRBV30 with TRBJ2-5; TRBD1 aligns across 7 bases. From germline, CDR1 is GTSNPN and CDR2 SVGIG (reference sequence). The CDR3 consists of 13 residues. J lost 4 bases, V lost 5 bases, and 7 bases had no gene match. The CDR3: CAWETTGTETQYF. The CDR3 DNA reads TGTGCCTGGGAAACGACAGGGACAGAGACCCAGTACTTC. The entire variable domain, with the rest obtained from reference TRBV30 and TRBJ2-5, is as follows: SQTIHQWPATLVQPVGSPLSLECTVEGTSNPNLYWYRQAAGRGLQLLFYSVGIGQISSEVPQNLSASRPQDRQFILSSKKLLLSDSGFYLCAWETTGTETQYFGPGTRLLVL.

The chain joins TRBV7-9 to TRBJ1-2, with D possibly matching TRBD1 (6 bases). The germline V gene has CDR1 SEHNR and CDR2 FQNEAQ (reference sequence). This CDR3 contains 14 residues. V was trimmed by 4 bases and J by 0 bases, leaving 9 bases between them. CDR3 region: CASSSWTANYGYTF. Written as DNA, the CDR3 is TGTGCCAGCAGCTCCTGGACAGCTAACTATGGCTACACCTTC.

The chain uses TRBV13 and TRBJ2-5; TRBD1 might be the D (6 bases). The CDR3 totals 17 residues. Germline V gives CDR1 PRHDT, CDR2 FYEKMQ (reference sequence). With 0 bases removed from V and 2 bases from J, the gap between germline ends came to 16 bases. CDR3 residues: CASSLGAQGSLQETQYF. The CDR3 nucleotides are TGTGCCAGCAGCTTAGGGGCGCAGGGGTCCTTACAAGAGACCCAGTACTTC.

The CDR3 DNA sequence: TGCGCCAGCAGCTGGAGGGACAGGGAAGGAGAGCAGTACTTC. This sequence encodes CASSWRDREGEQYF. This rearrangement joins TRBV5-1 to TRBJ2-7; 9 bases match TRBD1. V was pared by 3 bases and J by 7 bases, with 8 bases of the junction left unmatched. Per germline, CDR1 SGHRS and CDR2 YFSETQ. The CDR3 runs 14 residues.

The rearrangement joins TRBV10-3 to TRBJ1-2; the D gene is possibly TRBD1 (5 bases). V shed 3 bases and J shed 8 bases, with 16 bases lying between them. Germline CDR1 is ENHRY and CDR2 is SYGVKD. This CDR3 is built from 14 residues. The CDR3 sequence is CAISDSTDVLGYTF. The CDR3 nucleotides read TGTGCCATCAGTGATTCGACAGACGTACTCGGCTACACCTTC.

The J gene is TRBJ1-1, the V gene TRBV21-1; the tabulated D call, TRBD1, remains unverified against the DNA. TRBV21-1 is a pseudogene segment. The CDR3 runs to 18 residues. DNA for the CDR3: TGTGCCAGCACCCAAACCCAGGGACAGCGCCTAATGAACACTGAAGCTTTCTTT. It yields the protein CASTQTQGQRLMNTEAFF.

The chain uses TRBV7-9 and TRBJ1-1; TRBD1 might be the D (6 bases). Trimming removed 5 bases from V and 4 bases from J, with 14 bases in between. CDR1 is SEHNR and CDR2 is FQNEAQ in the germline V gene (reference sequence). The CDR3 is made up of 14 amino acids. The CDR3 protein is CASSHEGGGTEAFF. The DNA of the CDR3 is TGTGCCAGCAGCCATGAGGGAGGGGGCACTGAAGCTTTCTTT.

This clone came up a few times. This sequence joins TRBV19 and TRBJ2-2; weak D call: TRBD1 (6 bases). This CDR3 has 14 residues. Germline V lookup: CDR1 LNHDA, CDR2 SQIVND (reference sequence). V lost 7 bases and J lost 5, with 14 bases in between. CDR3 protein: CASISARGTGELFF. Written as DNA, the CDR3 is TGTGCCAGTATTAGTGCAAGGGGGACCGGGGAGCTGTTTTTT.

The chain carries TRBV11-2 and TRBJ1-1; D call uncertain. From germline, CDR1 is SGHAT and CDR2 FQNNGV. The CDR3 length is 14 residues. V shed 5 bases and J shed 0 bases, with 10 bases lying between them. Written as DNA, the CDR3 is TGTGCCAGCAGCACCCGCGCCTTGAACACTGAAGCTTTCTTT. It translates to CASSTRALNTEAFF.

DNA of the CDR3: TGTGCCAGCAGTTGGACAGGGCAGTCCATTCAGTACTTC. Its protein product is CASSWTGQSIQYF. V and J are TRBV27 and TRBJ2-4, with TRBD1 identical over 8 bases. V lost 4 bases, J lost 9 bases, and 5 bases stayed unmatched. CDR1 is MNHEY and CDR2 is SMNVEV in the germline V gene (reference sequence). This CDR3 is 13 amino acids long.